This entry lists 25 T cell receptor beta chains sequenced from one sample in a study of cytomegalovirus exposure and HLA in healthy donors. PCR used 60 Vbeta primers and 13 Jbeta primers. Data came from immunoSEQ multiplex PCR; TCRdb stores just in-frame clones and leaves some out. The table shows under 250,000 clones, with about four fifths occurring only once. The specimen sequenced was PBMCs. The receptors come from a woman between 45 and 65 years old in good health and CMV-seropositive.

The count of this clone is one. The V call is TRBV6-5, the J call TRBJ2-1; D uncertain. The V end lost 0 bases, the J end lost 0 bases, and 6 bases lay between the germline ends. The CDR3 sequence is 15 residues long. Germline CDR1 MNHEY, CDR2 SVGAGI. The CDR3 region is CASSYSYGSYNEQFF. The CDR3 coding sequence is TGTGCCAGCAGTTACTCGTACGGCTCCTACAATGAGCAGTTCTTC.

Concerning this clone itself: Other DNA sequences in the same sample also yield this CDR3. V is TRBV19 and J is TRBJ1-1, with no clear D. CDR1 is LNHDA, CDR2 SQIVND, per germline (reference sequence). V lost 1 base and J 1 base, leaving 4 bases between the germline ends. This CDR3 contains 13 residues. The CDR3, as DNA: TGTGCCAGTAGTATAGGACAGAACACTGAAGCTTTCTTT. Translated: CASSIGQNTEAFF.

This chain joins TRBV6-4 and TRBJ2-5; 10 bases map to TRBD1. The CDR3 runs 13 residues. The V and J ends lost 0 bases and 11 bases, in that order; junction bases with no gene match: 3. Looked up from germline, CDR1 is MRHNA and CDR2 is SNTAGT. Here the CDR3 reads CASSDSDRGKQYF. CDR3 sequence (DNA): TGTGCCAGCAGTGACTCGGACAGGGGGAAGCAGTACTTC.

The chain recombines TRBV4-1 with TRBJ2-1; 8 bases align to TRBD1. The trim removed 1 base at V and 5 bases at J, leaving 10 bases unmatched. Germline loops: CDR1 MGHRA, CDR2 YSYEKL. The CDR3 consists of 17 residues. The CDR3, as DNA: TGCGCCAGCAGCCAAGCTTATCGGACAGGGCATAACAATGAGCAGTTCTTC. This gives the protein CASSQAYRTGHNNEQFF.

V and J are TRBV11-1 and TRBJ1-1, with D maybe TRBD1 (5 bases). V dropped 1 base and J dropped 4 bases, with 7 bases sitting between them. The CDR3 has 13 amino acids. Germline V gives CDR1 SGHAT, CDR2 FQDESV (reference sequence). The CDR3 region is CASSLGQPTEAFF. CDR3 sequence (DNA): TGTGCCAGCAGCTTAGGACAGCCCACTGAAGCTTTCTTT.

In its sample, this clone was seen once. The genes are TRBV9 and TRBJ1-4; a possible D gene is TRBD1 (5 bases). V was shortened by 4 bases and J by 3 bases, with 16 bases between the two germline ends. CDR3 length equals 16 residues. CDR1 SGDLS and CDR2 YYNGEE come from the germline V gene. The CDR3 loop reads CASSSGWTMANEKLFF. CDR3 bases: TGTGCCAGCAGCTCCGGATGGACAATGGCTAATGAAAAACTGTTTTTT.

The chain couples TRBV6-5 to TRBJ1-1; D gene uncertain. The V and J ends lost 8 bases and 4 bases respectively, with 17 bases between them. Germline V CDR1 and CDR2: MNHEY, SVGAGI. The CDR3 loop spans 14 amino acids. Here the CDR3 DNA reads TGTGCCAGCTGGAGGAGGCATGAGGTCACTGAAGCTTTCTTT. The encoded protein is CASWRRHEVTEAFF.

This sequence joins TRBV6-6 and TRBJ1-2, with 8 bases aligning to TRBD1. Germline V gives CDR1 MNHNY, CDR2 SVGAGI (reference sequence). Trimming cost V 6 bases and J 2 bases; bases outside gene matches: 5. The CDR3 is made up of 14 amino acids. This CDR3 is CASRQGARNYGYTF. CDR3 DNA: TGTGCCAGCAGGCAGGGGGCGCGGAACTATGGCTACACCTTC.

In the case of this clone: This CDR3 is also generated by other DNA sequences in the sample. The CDR3 is CASSIGQGNEKLFF. CDR3 nucleotides: TGTGCCAGTAGTATCGGACAGGGGAATGAAAAACTGTTTTTT. The J gene is TRBJ1-4, the V gene TRBV19, with 9 bases aligning to TRBD1. The CDR3 is 14 residues long. Germline V gene sequence: CDR1 LNHDA, CDR2 SQIVND (reference sequence). Trimming removed 3 bases from V and 5 bases from J; junction bases left unmatched: 1.

This sequence joins TRBV5-8 and TRBJ1-2; 7 bases are a match to TRBD1. Germline V lookup: CDR1 SGHTS, CDR2 YDEGEE. CDR3 length equals 13 residues. Germline trimming cut 1 base from V and 8 bases from J; bases unmatched to any gene: 5. CDR3 loop: CASSLRQGHGYTF. CDR3 nucleotide sequence: TGTGCCAGCAGCTTGCGACAGGGTCACGGCTACACCTTC.

The chain employs TRBV11-2 and TRBJ2-7; 8 bases align to TRBD2. The V gene's germline CDR1 is SGHAT and CDR2 FQNNGV. V gave up 8 bases and J gave up 6 bases; unmatched junction bases: 12. This CDR3 spans 14 amino acids. DNA of the CDR3: TGTGCCAGCCGAGCCCCCGGGGGGGCCCGCGAGCAGTACTTC. Protein product: CASRAPGGAREQYF.

V is TRBV25-1 and J is TRBJ2-3; TRBD1 aligns across 7 bases. V lost 4 bases, J lost 6 bases, and 10 bases stayed unmatched. Germline values: CDR1 MGHDK, CDR2 SYGVNS. The CDR3 runs to 15 residues. The CDR3 sequence is CASSAISDRADTQYF. The CDR3 DNA reads TGTGCCAGCAGTGCCATTTCTGACAGGGCCGATACGCAGTATTTT. Supplemented by reference TRBV25-1 and TRBJ2-3, the full variable domain reads EADIYQTPRYLVIGTGKKITLECSQTMGHDKMYWYQQDPGMELHLIHYSYGVNSTEKGDLSSESTVSRIRTEHFPLTLESARPSHTSQYLCASSAISDRADTQYFGPGTRLTVL.

The gene calls are TRBV2 and TRBJ1-4; D call uncertain. The CDR3 has 14 amino acids. Per germline, CDR1 SNHLY and CDR2 FYNNEI. The V end lost 6 bases, the J end lost 0 bases, and 8 bases lay between the germline ends. The CDR3 bases are TGTGCCAGCAGCCCCACTACAACTAATGAAAAACTGTTTTTT. Protein sequence: CASSPTTTNEKLFF.

The chain carries TRBV19 and TRBJ1-1; TRBD1 agrees at 10 bases. Germline values: CDR1 LNHDA, CDR2 SQIVND (reference sequence). V was pared by 7 bases and J by 9 bases, with 5 bases of the junction left unmatched. This CDR3 region has 12 residues. CDR3 sequence: CASMRDRGQAFF. In DNA form, the CDR3 reads TGTGCCAGTATGAGGGACAGGGGACAAGCTTTCTTT.

This chain connects TRBV7-2 to TRBJ2-3; no definite D call. V lost 0 bases to trimming and J lost 0 bases, with 7 bases between them. This CDR3 has 15 residues. CDR1 and CDR2 from the germline V gene are SGHTA and FQGNSA. In nucleotides, the CDR3 is TGTGCCAGCAGCTTAGCGTCACTTAGCACAGATACGCAGTATTTT. Its translation is CASSLASLSTDTQYF.

The chain uses TRBV6-5 and TRBJ1-2; tentative D call: TRBD1 (6 bases). The CDR3 is 13 amino acids. The germline CDR1 and CDR2 sequences are MNHEY and SVGAGI. Between the trimmed V and J ends, which lost 11 bases and 4 bases, there was a span of 17 bases. The CDR3: CASVGGGGYGYTF. The CDR3 nucleotides are TGTGCCTCCGTAGGGGGGGGCGGCTATGGCTACACCTTC.

The J gene is TRBJ2-3, the V gene TRBV27; no clear D. The germline CDR1 and CDR2 sequences are MNHEY and SMNVEV (reference sequence). The CDR3 spans 13 residues. V shed 2 bases and J shed 1 base, with 4 bases lying between them. CDR3 region: CASSLIGTDTQYF. Here the CDR3 DNA reads TGTGCCAGCAGTTTAATAGGCACAGATACGCAGTATTTT.

This clone was recorded a few times. The chain couples TRBV19 to TRBJ1-4; unclear D gene. Germline V CDR1 and CDR2: LNHDA, SQIVND (reference sequence). The CDR3 is made up of 14 amino acids. The V end lost 8 bases, the J end lost 3 bases, and 13 bases lay between the germline ends. The CDR3 loop is CASGEGSANEKLFF. CDR3 bases: TGTGCCAGTGGAGAGGGTTCAGCTAATGAAAAACTGTTTTTT.

About this clone itself: The identical CDR3 is also encoded by other nucleotide sequences in the sample. The chain has TRBV4-3 and TRBJ2-2, with 7 bases identical to TRBD1. V dropped 4 bases and J dropped 2; count of bases not matched to a gene: 1. The CDR3 covers 14 residues. Germline V lookup: CDR1 LGHNA, CDR2 YSLEER. CDR3: CASSRQGNTGELFF. DNA for the CDR3: TGCGCCAGCAGCCGACAGGGCAACACCGGGGAGCTGTTTTTT.

The rearrangement joins TRBV9 to TRBJ2-7; TRBD1 matches at 7 bases. CDR1 is SGDLS, CDR2 YYNGEE, per germline. This CDR3 is built from 16 residues. With V trimmed by 2 bases and J by 3 bases, 11 bases remained unmatched. The CDR3 DNA is TGTGCCAGCAGCGTCGGGACAGACGTGCTTCGCTACGAGCAGTACTTC. Protein product: CASSVGTDVLRYEQYF. The full variable domain, with the rest looked up from reference TRBV9 and TRBJ2-7, is DSGVTQTPKHLITATGQRVTLRCSPRSGDLSVYWYQQSLDQGLQFLIQYYNGEERAKGNILERFSAQQFPDLHSELNLSSLELGDSALYFCASSVGTDVLRYEQYFGPGTRLTVT.

The gene calls are TRBV6-6 and TRBJ1-4; the match to TRBD1 covers 8 bases. CDR1 and CDR2 from the germline V gene are MNHNY and SVGAGI (reference sequence). The CDR3 is 15 residues long. The ends lost 4 bases at V and 5 bases at J; junction bases unmatched: 6. Here the CDR3 reads CASSSRTGLNEKLFF. CDR3 nucleotide sequence: TGTGCCAGCAGTTCCCGGACAGGGCTAAATGAAAAACTGTTTTTT.

The rearrangement uses TRBV10-1 and TRBJ2-2; D ambiguous. V lost 5 bases and J lost 6, with 10 bases in between. Germline loops: CDR1 WNHNN, CDR2 SYGVQD (reference sequence). CDR3 length: 13 residues. In nucleotides, the CDR3 is TGCGCCAGCAGTAAGCAGGCTCCCGGGGAGCTGTTTTTT. Protein: CASSKQAPGELFF.

The chain is built from TRBV6-5 and TRBJ1-1, with TRBD1 matching 7 bases. Germline values: CDR1 MNHEY, CDR2 SVGAGI. This CDR3 is built from 15 residues. V was pared by 6 bases and J by 0 bases, with 7 bases of the junction left unmatched. This CDR3 is CASSQGQRMNTEAFF. The CDR3 DNA sequence: TGTGCCAGCAGCCAGGGACAGCGCATGAACACTGAAGCTTTCTTT.

J is TRBJ2-1 and V is TRBV27; 9 bases are a match to TRBD2. The J segment lost 6 bases and the V segment lost 2 bases, leaving 14 bases of the junction unmatched. The length of the CDR3 is 18 residues. Germline V gene data show CDR1 as MNHEY and CDR2 as SMNVEV (reference sequence). This CDR3 reads CASSLRRLAATGINEQFF. As DNA, the CDR3 is TGTGCCAGCAGTTTAAGGAGACTAGCGGCAACGGGGATCAATGAGCAGTTCTTC.

This chain connects TRBV30 to TRBJ2-2, with 8 bases that match TRBD1. This CDR3 spans 16 amino acids. The germline gives CDR1 GTSNPN, CDR2 SVGIG (reference sequence). The V gene end was trimmed by 2 bases and the J gene end by 0 bases; junction bases not matched to a gene: 5. CDR3 sequence (DNA): TGTGCCTGGAGTCAGGGGGCAGTGACGAACACCGGGGAGCTGTTTTTT. This gives the protein CAWSQGAVTNTGELFF.